This T cell receptor beta chain was obtained from a study of regulatory T cells in long-lasting Graves disease. Study information: It was over 5 years of antithyroid drugs, with positive TSH receptor antibodies, that meant persistent Graves' disease.

In building TCR beta libraries, iRepertoire HTBI primers were used together with Arm-PCR of CDR3 regions. TCRdb passed the multiplex PCR reads through MiXCR, listing each CDR3 protein once. The data contain over 450,000 distinct CDR3 sequences, 20% to 25% of them seen just once; the ten biggest clones take up around 7%. This clonotype appeared a few times. What it binds is unknown. Regarding the study as a whole: Peripheral blood alone, not thyroid tissue, underwent study. Accuracy may have been reduced by the small sample size. The persistent group shared around 2,600 public clonotypes, more than the 966 shared by new patients.

Time point reported: persistent/refractory GD, antithyroid drugs over 5 years with positive TRAb. RNA isolated from PBMCs was used to make the TCR library. The ends lost 8 bases at V and 5 bases at J; junction bases unmatched: 8. The CDR3 totals 13 residues. The germline V gene has CDR1 PRHDT and CDR2 FYEKMQ (reference sequence). The TCR sequence derives from a female donor with Graves disease. This rearrangement joins TRBV13 to TRBJ2-5; 7 nucleotides agree with TRBD1. The sample was peripheral blood mononuclear cells (PBMCs), taken when the disease was refractory, from a patient treated with antithyroid drugs. The chain's CDR3 is CASGHRGGETQYF. The CDR3 DNA follows: TGTGCCAGCGGCCACAGGGGTGGGGAGACCCAGTACTTC.